Presented here are 32 T cell receptor beta chains from one specimen sequenced in a study of OX40 agonist ivuxolimab in advanced cancers. The data were produced by immunoSEQ multiplex PCR, yet TCRdb's version contains in-frame clones alone and is incomplete. The sample has tens of thousands of clones, 75% to 90% seen once. Sample: CD4+ or CD8+ T cells sorted from blood, taken in a trial of the OX40 agonist ivuxolimab. These receptors all stem from an adult with an advanced solid tumor such as melanoma, head and neck, liver or kidney cancer.

The chain carries TRBV27 and TRBJ2-1, with TRBD1 matching over 12 bases. The CDR3 loop spans 14 amino acids. Germline CDR1 and CDR2: MNHEY and SMNVEV (reference sequence). The V segment lost 8 bases and the J segment 6 bases; nucleotides outside the gene matches: 5. CDR3 DNA sequence: TGTGCCAGCTTCCGGGACAGGGGGCTCAATGAGCAGTTCTTC. Translating it yields CASFRDRGLNEQFF.

The CDR3 protein is CASLPGLLNRGAYNEQFF. For the CDR3, the DNA is TGCGCCAGCTTACCGGGACTGCTGAACCGTGGGGCCTACAATGAGCAGTTCTTC. The chain is built from TRBV5-1 and TRBJ2-1, with D possibly TRBD2 on 6 matching bases. Deletions cut 7 bases from V and 2 bases from J, with 25 bases between. Germline V gene lookup returns CDR1 SGHRS and CDR2 YFSETQ. This CDR3 contains 18 residues.

This chain uses TRBV5-4 with TRBJ2-7, with 7 bases that match TRBD1. The CDR3 totals 15 residues. V dropped 4 bases and J dropped 2; count of bases not matched to a gene: 9. Germline values: CDR1 SGHNT, CDR2 YYREEE (reference sequence). DNA of the CDR3: TGTGCCAGCAGCGCAGGGACAGAGGCAACCTACGAGCAGTACTTC. Amino acids: CASSAGTEATYEQYF.

This chain connects TRBV6-4 to TRBJ2-1; D ambiguous. V was clipped by 0 bases and J by 0 bases, with 9 bases between them. This CDR3 has 16 amino acids. Looked up from germline, CDR1 is MRHNA and CDR2 is SNTAGT. In DNA, the CDR3 is TGTGCCAGCAGTGACTCGAGCACCGGCTCCTACAATGAGCAGTTCTTC. Its translation: CASSDSSTGSYNEQFF.

This chain connects TRBV6-5 to TRBJ2-1; 10 bases align to TRBD2. This CDR3 has 14 residues. Germline V gene lookup returns CDR1 MNHEY and CDR2 SVGAGI. V trimming: 5 bases; J trimming: 7 bases; junction bases outside the gene matches: 5. DNA of the CDR3: TGTGCCAGCAGTAAGCTAGCGGGGGAAAATGAGCAGTTCTTC. The encoded protein is CASSKLAGENEQFF.

For the CDR3, the DNA is TGTGCCAGCAGCGAAGGACAGACGAACACCGGGGAGCTGTTTTTT. The encoded protein is CASSEGQTNTGELFF. V usage is TRBV7-9 and J usage is TRBJ2-2; TRBD1 might be the D (6 bases). The V gene's germline CDR1 is SEHNR and CDR2 FQNEAQ (reference sequence). V was shortened by 5 bases and J by 0 bases, with 10 bases between the two germline ends. The CDR3 is made up of 15 amino acids. Based on the CDR3 plus reference TRBV7-9 and TRBJ2-2, the full variable domain is DTGVSQNPRHKITKRGQNVTFRCDPISEHNRLYWYRQTLGQGPEFLTYFQNEAQLEKSRLLSDRFSAERPKGSFSTLEIQRTEQGDSAMYLCASSEGQTNTGELFFGEGSRLTVL.

J is TRBJ2-3 and V is TRBV19; D gene unclear. CDR3 length: 15 residues. Germline CDR1 is LNHDA and CDR2 is SQIVND (reference sequence). Trimming cost V 9 bases and J 1 base, with 17 bases left between them. The CDR3 is CASGSGGWGTDTQYF. Here the CDR3 DNA reads TGTGCCAGCGGCTCGGGCGGTTGGGGCACAGATACGCAGTATTTT.

The chain uses TRBV11-3 and TRBJ1-2; 7 positions match TRBD1. CDR3 length: 13 residues. V lost 4 bases and J lost 8; bases outside the gene matches: 7. CDR1 and CDR2 (germline): SGHNT, YENEEA. For the CDR3, the DNA is TGTGCCAGCAGCTCGACAGGGACGGGGGGCTACACCTTC. Protein sequence: CASSSTGTGGYTF.

The chain has TRBV30 and TRBJ1-4; D is uncertain. This CDR3 spans 13 amino acids. Per germline, CDR1 GTSNPN and CDR2 SVGIG (reference sequence). Trimming took 5 bases from V and 5 from J, leaving 12 bases between them. CDR3 protein: CAWYIDGNEKLFF. For the CDR3, the DNA is TGTGCCTGGTACATTGACGGGAATGAAAAACTGTTTTTT.

The gene calls are TRBV5-1 and TRBJ2-7, with 9 bases lining up with TRBD1. CDR3 length: 16 residues. Germline trimming cut 3 bases from V and 4 bases from J; bases unmatched to any gene: 11. Germline CDR1 reads SGHRS; CDR2 reads YFSETQ. The DNA for the CDR3 is TGCGCCAGCAGCTCCCCCGGGACAGGGACCTCTTACGAGCAGTACTTC. Protein sequence: CASSSPGTGTSYEQYF.

This chain joins TRBV29-1 and TRBJ2-5; TRBD2 matches 9 bases. The CDR3 consists of 17 residues. Germline CDR1 and CDR2: SQVTM and ANQGSEA. Unmatched junction bases numbered 13, after V lost 0 bases and J lost 5 bases. CDR3 nucleotide sequence: TGCAGCGTTGAAGATCTCGGGTTAGCGGGAGTAATGGAGACCCAGTACTTC. Its protein product is CSVEDLGLAGVMETQYF. Full variable domain (outside the CDR3, taken from reference TRBV29-1 and TRBJ2-5): SAVISQKPSRDICQRGTSLTIQCQVDSQVTMMFWYRQQPGQSLTLIATANQGSEATYESGFVIDKFPISRPNLTFSTLTVSNMSPEDSSIYLCSVEDLGLAGVMETQYFGPGTRLLVL.

V is TRBV5-5 and J is TRBJ1-1; D remains unclear. The CDR3 consists of 13 residues. V shed 0 bases and J shed 5 bases, with 8 bases lying between them. Germline V gene lookup returns CDR1 SGHKS and CDR2 YYEKEE (reference sequence). The CDR3 sequence is CASSLAQGTEAFF. The CDR3 bases are TGTGCCAGCAGCTTGGCTCAAGGGACTGAAGCTTTCTTT.

The chain carries TRBV11-1 and TRBJ2-4; D is perhaps TRBD1 (6 bases). The germline V gene has CDR1 SGHAT and CDR2 FQDESV (reference sequence). The CDR3 is 15 residues long. V gave up 3 bases and J gave up 6 bases, with 15 bases separating them. In DNA, the CDR3 is TGTGCCAGCAGCTTCTTGGGGGCTCTGGGAAACATTCAGTACTTC. It codes for CASSFLGALGNIQYF.

A remark on this clone: Its ends do not fully match the called genes, so a read error is possible. The chain links TRBV28 to TRBJ1-2; the D is unclear. Germline V gene data show CDR1 as MDHEN and CDR2 as SYDVKM. The CDR3 totals 11 residues. The CDR3 DNA is TGTGCCAGCAGTTTTCAGGCGCAGCTATCCTTC. Encoded protein: CASSFQAQLSF.

This clone showed up just once. The J gene is TRBJ2-2, the V gene TRBV30, with 14 bases matching TRBD2. V was clipped by 2 bases and J by 6 bases; unmatched bases: 8. This CDR3 spans 17 amino acids. Germline V CDR1 and CDR2: GTSNPN, SVGIG (reference sequence). The CDR3, as DNA: TGTGCCTGGAGTTACCCGGGACTAGCGGGAGAGCCCGGGGAGCTGTTTTTT. Translated, it gives CAWSYPGLAGEPGELFF.

CDR3 DNA: TGTGCCAGCAGACCGGACAGGGAAAATGGATACGAGCAGTACTTC. Amino acid sequence: CASRPDRENGYEQYF. The chain uses TRBV27 and TRBJ2-7, with TRBD1 matching 8 bases. Germline loops: CDR1 MNHEY, CDR2 SMNVEV (reference sequence). Trimming at V came to 6 bases and at J to 4 bases, leaving 11 bases not matched to a gene. The length of the CDR3 is 15 residues.

The chain recombines TRBV7-2 with TRBJ2-3; tentatively, D is TRBD2 (6 bases). Trimming took 4 bases from V and 1 from J, leaving 21 bases between them. The CDR3 has 18 amino acids. Germline CDR1 SGHTA, CDR2 FQGNSA. The CDR3, as DNA: TGTGCCAGCAGCTCACGTCCCTTCCTAACGGGGGGCACAGATACGCAGTATTTT. Translated, it gives CASSSRPFLTGGTDTQYF.

The chain employs TRBV11-2 and TRBJ2-3; a weak D match, TRBD2 (5 bases). There are 15 residues in the CDR3. Germline V gene sequence: CDR1 SGHAT, CDR2 FQNNGV. Deletions cut 5 bases from V and 0 bases from J, with 12 bases between. The CDR3 sequence is CASSPGRVSTDTQYF. CDR3 in DNA: TGTGCCAGCAGCCCCGGGCGGGTTAGCACAGATACGCAGTATTTT.

The gene calls are TRBV2 and TRBJ2-7; a weak D match, TRBD1 (5 bases). The CDR3 has 14 residues. V gave up 0 bases and J gave up 4 bases, with 10 bases separating them. Germline V gives CDR1 SNHLY, CDR2 FYNNEI. The CDR3 sequence: CASSEAGRGYEQYF. The CDR3 DNA is TGTGCCAGCAGTGAAGCAGGTAGGGGATACGAGCAGTACTTC.

This chain uses TRBV5-1 with TRBJ2-2; D remains unclear. The CDR3 has 12 residues. Trimming shortened V by 0 bases and J by 7 bases, and 4 bases separated the two germline ends. The germline CDR1 and CDR2 sequences are SGHRS and YFSETQ. CDR3 coding DNA: TGCGCCAGCAGCTTGGACTTCGGGGAGCTGTTTTTT. This sequence encodes CASSLDFGELFF.

This clone was recorded once. V gene TRBV2 combines with J gene TRBJ2-7, with D possibly being TRBD1 or TRBD2 (5 bases each). The V gene's germline CDR1 is SNHLY and CDR2 FYNNEI. The CDR3 runs 13 residues. V shed 8 bases and J shed 3 bases, with 14 bases lying between them. CDR3 amino acids: CASGFGTNYEQYF. The CDR3, as DNA: TGTGCCAGCGGTTTCGGGACCAACTACGAGCAGTACTTC. The full variable domain, its missing parts supplied by reference TRBV2 and TRBJ2-7, is EPEVTQTPSHQVTQMGQEVILRCVPISNHLYFYWYRQILGQKVEFLVSFYNNEISEKSEIFDDQFSVERPDGSNFTLKIRSTKLEDSAMYFCASGFGTNYEQYFGPGTRLTVT.

The chain joins TRBV29-1 to TRBJ1-3; a weak D match, TRBD1 (5 bases). Germline assignment: CDR1 SQVTM and CDR2 ANQGSEA. This CDR3 is built from 14 residues. V dropped 2 bases and J dropped 4 bases, with 12 bases sitting between them. The CDR3 DNA is TGCAGCGTTGAAAAGTCAGGGAAAGGAAACACCATATATTTT. It specifies CSVEKSGKGNTIYF.

V is TRBV11-2 and J is TRBJ2-1; 7 nucleotides match TRBD1. Germline CDR1 SGHAT, CDR2 FQNNGV. Losses at the gene ends were 7 bases for V and 2 bases for J; bases not matched to a gene: 8. CDR3 length: 15 residues. CDR3 bases: TGTGCCAGCAACCCAACAGGGGTTCCCTACAATGAGCAGTTCTTC. It yields the protein CASNPTGVPYNEQFF.

This chain links TRBV2 with TRBJ2-2; 8 positions agree with TRBD1. CDR3 size: 16 residues. V lost 5 bases to trimming and J lost 1 base; unmatched junction nucleotides: 6. Germline V CDR1 and CDR2: SNHLY, FYNNEI. DNA of the CDR3: TGTGCCAGCAGTATACAGGGGGTGGTGAACACCGGGGAGCTGTTTTTT. Residues: CASSIQGVVNTGELFF.

This chain uses TRBV5-6 with TRBJ1-5; the D is unclear. Germline CDR1 reads SGHDT; CDR2 reads YYEEEE. Deletions cut 2 bases from V and 0 bases from J, with 9 bases between. The CDR3 runs 15 residues. The CDR3, as DNA: TGTGCCAGCAGCTTTGCCGCAGTTAGCAATCAGCCCCAGCATTTT. Translated: CASSFAAVSNQPQHF.

The chain links TRBV10-2 to TRBJ1-5, with 7 bases identical to TRBD1. CDR3 size: 16 residues. Per germline, CDR1 WSHSY and CDR2 SAAADI. J lost 5 bases, V lost 4 bases, and 11 bases had no gene match. The CDR3 region has the DNA TGCGCCAGCAGTGGGGGGACAGTGGGGCTCCATCAGCCCCAGCATTTT. Encoded protein: CASSGGTVGLHQPQHF.

This clone was found a few times. The genes are TRBV6-1 and TRBJ1-5; D is possibly TRBD1 (5 bases). Trimming removed 8 bases at V and 1 base at J, with 9 bases between. Germline assignment: CDR1 MNHNS and CDR2 SASEGT. The CDR3 spans 13 residues. The DNA for the CDR3 is TGTGCCAGCCTCCGGGGGAGCAATCAGCCCCAGCATTTT. This translates into CASLRGSNQPQHF.

The V call is TRBV6-1, the J call TRBJ1-1, with 7 positions matching TRBD1. The CDR3 runs to 15 residues. V lost 2 bases to trimming and J lost 11 bases; unmatched junction nucleotides: 14. CDR1 is MNHNS, CDR2 SASEGT, per germline. CDR3 bases: TGTGCCAGCAGTGAATCTTTGACAGGGAGTCGTGTGGCTTTCTTT. As protein: CASSESLTGSRVAFF.

This rearrangement joins TRBV7-3 to TRBJ2-3; D uncertain. The CDR3 length is 16 residues. The V end was cut by 5 bases, the J end by 4 bases, with 19 bases between. Germline V gene lookup returns CDR1 SGHTA and CDR2 FQGTGA. CDR3 protein: CASSPQARLAPDTQYF. The CDR3, as DNA: TGTGCCAGCAGCCCGCAGGCGCGCCTTGCCCCAGATACGCAGTATTTT.

The chain links TRBV12-2 to TRBJ1-4. TRBV12-2 is shown as a pseudogene. CDR3 length equals 14 residues. The CDR3, as DNA: TGTGCAAGTCGCACAAGACGGGACAATGAAAAACTGTTTTTT. This sequence encodes CASRTRRDNEKLFF.

V usage is TRBV5-4 and J usage is TRBJ2-5; D is unclear. The J call may be in error: the DNA end matches TRBJ2-7 better. This CDR3 region has 15 residues. In germline, CDR1 is SGHNT, CDR2 YYREEE (reference sequence). The DNA of the CDR3 is TGTGCCAGCAGCTTGTGGGGTGGCAGCTCCTACGAGCAGTACTTC. It codes for CASSLWGGSSYEQYF.

This chain joins TRBV19 and TRBJ2-7; possibly TRBD2 for D (5 bases). The CDR3 sequence is 17 residues long. Germline CDR1 reads LNHDA; CDR2 reads SQIVND (reference sequence). Trimming cost V 7 bases and J 4 bases, with 26 bases left between them. The DNA for the CDR3 is TGTGCCAGTATTACTAGGGCACGGGTTGTTGGTTGGTACGAGCAGTACTTC. Protein: CASITRARVVGWYEQYF.